This TCR beta chain was profiled in a study of T cell repertoires in cytomegalovirus infection. Study context: Epitope selection comprised recently identified HLA-C-restricted CMV epitopes and well-studied HLA-B-restricted CMV epitopes. Matching HLA type, along with CMV infection, was indicated by public TCR beta signatures.

Germline loops: CDR1 MRHNA, CDR2 SNTAGT. The CDR3 is made up of 11 amino acids. Trimming shortened V by 0 bases and J by 10 bases, and 6 bases separated the two germline ends. In the case of this clonotype: Its specificity is unknown.

Study-wide results and caveats: HLA-C-restricted CMV-specific TCR beta clonotypes were dominant in the ex vivo response. Cumulative public TCR beta family frequency identified carriers of CMV plus the relevant HLA.

TCRdb re-called the reads with MiXCR, one entry per CDR3 protein. Among fewer than 900,000 distinct CDR3 sequences listed, almost 30% were seen once. The material sequenced was cultured CD8+ T cells from PBMCs, taken from culture after CMV antigen stimulation. This receptor was obtained from a human donor in good health (CMV status not recorded). Some clones in this sample may be carry-over from other donors' samples. The chain joins TRBV6-4 to TRBJ1-2; unclear D gene. CDR3 sequence (DNA): TGTGCCAGCAGTGACTCTCGGGTCTACACCTTC. This translates into CASSDSRVYTF.